Below, one TCR beta chain is given with its context. What it binds is not known. TCRdb re-called the 5' RACE reads with MiXCR, one entry per CDR3 protein. The profile shows more than 150,000 distinct CDR3 sequences, 20% to 25% of them singletons. This entry is derived from a study of T-cell memory formation after mild COVID-19. Looking at the study overall: TCR clusters largely stayed donor specific. Whole-study results and caveats: Pre-infection memory carried some responding clones, suggesting that cross-reactive memory joined.

In germline, CDR1 is SGHRS, CDR2 YFSETQ. V was cut by 3 bases and J by 1 base, with 10 bases left in between. The CDR3 covers 14 residues. The clonotype originates from an adult woman who had mild COVID-19 (a few samples of this study predate the infection). Cell type and time point are not known. The chain uses TRBV5-1 and TRBJ1-1; no clear D. Sequenced material: PBMCs or a T cell subset sorted from them (not recorded which). The CDR3 nucleotides read TGCGCCAGCAGCTCCCAGGAATGGAACACTGAAGCTTTCTTT. Translated, it gives CASSSQEWNTEAFF.